This is a list of T cell receptor beta chains from one sample in a study of blood T cell repertoires in COVID-19. Profiling relied on immunoSEQ multiplex PCR, and the TCRdb table lists in-frame clones only, not all of them. The sample consists of about 280,000 clones, around 84% of them appearing once. Material: PBMCs or T cells enriched from blood (not recorded which). The receptors come from a woman aged 50 to 65 who had recovered from COVID-19. The CDR3 runs from the conserved cysteine through the conserved F or W. Fields, in order: J gene, D gene, clone size, V gene, CDR3 length, CDR3 DNA, CDR3 protein. D genes are given only for firm matches. Size is stated for part of the rows, as once, few or many counts, or as a class when the clone is expanded.

j_gene: TRBJ2-3
d_gene: NA
abundance: NA
v_gene: TRBV6-4
len: 13
CDR3nt: TGTGCCAGCAGTGACCCGGGGACAGATACGCAGTATTTT
CDR3aa: CASSDPGTDTQYF

j_gene: TRBJ2-2
d_gene: TRBD2
abundance: few
v_gene: TRBV30
len: 16
CDR3nt: TGTGCCTGGAGCCCCCTGGGGCGGGAGGGCACCGGGGAGCTGTTTTTT
CDR3aa: CAWSPLGREGTGELFF

j_gene: TRBJ2-7
d_gene: TRBD1
abundance: NA
v_gene: TRBV7-2
len: 16
CDR3nt: TGTGCCAGCAGCTTAGCCGGGACAGGGGGCCAATACGAGCAGTACTTC
CDR3aa: CASSLAGTGGQYEQYF

j_gene: TRBJ2-4
d_gene: TRBD1
abundance: NA
v_gene: TRBV2
len: 13
CDR3nt: TGTGCCAGCAGTCGGACAGGCTATACCATTCAGTACTTC
CDR3aa: CASSRTGYTIQYF

j_gene: TRBJ1-2
d_gene: TRBD1
abundance: NA
v_gene: TRBV5-1
len: 15
CDR3nt: TGCGCCAGCAGACAAGGACAGGGAATATCGTATGGCTACACCTTC
CDR3aa: CASRQGQGISYGYTF

j_gene: TRBJ2-1
d_gene: NA
abundance: NA
v_gene: TRBV24-1
len: 15
CDR3nt: TGTGCCACCAGTGATCTGGGGGGACCCTACAATGAGCAGTTCTTC
CDR3aa: CATSDLGGPYNEQFF

j_gene: TRBJ2-3
d_gene: NA
abundance: NA
v_gene: TRBV9
len: 16
CDR3nt: TGTGCCAGCAGCCCCCGTCTCGGCGGGAGCACAGATACGCAGTATTTT
CDR3aa: CASSPRLGGSTDTQYF

j_gene: TRBJ1-4
d_gene: NA
abundance: few
v_gene: TRBV4-1
len: 16
CDR3nt: TGCGCCAGCAGCCAAGATTTCGGCAGGGAATATGAAAAACTGTTTTTT
CDR3aa: CASSQDFGREYEKLFF

j_gene: TRBJ1-5
d_gene: NA
abundance: NA
v_gene: TRBV2
len: 14
CDR3nt: TGTGCCAGCAGTCCACTGAGAAGCAATCAGCCCCAGCATTTT
CDR3aa: CASSPLRSNQPQHF

j_gene: TRBJ2-2
d_gene: NA
abundance: NA
v_gene: TRBV9
len: 14
CDR3nt: TGTGCCAGCAGCGTAGGGAGGGCCGCCGGGGAGCTGTTTTTT
CDR3aa: CASSVGRAAGELFF

j_gene: TRBJ2-3
d_gene: TRBD2
abundance: NA
v_gene: TRBV5-1
len: 15
CDR3nt: TGCGCCAGCAGCCGGGTAGCGGGGGGCACAGATACGCAGTATTTT
CDR3aa: CASSRVAGGTDTQYF

j_gene: TRBJ2-7
d_gene: TRBD1
abundance: NA
v_gene: TRBV5-4
len: 17
CDR3nt: TGTGCCAGCAGCTGGGGGGGACAGGGTGGTAGAAGCTACGAGCAGTACTTC
CDR3aa: CASSWGGQGGRSYEQYF

j_gene: TRBJ2-5
d_gene: TRBD1
abundance: NA
v_gene: TRBV9
len: 16
CDR3nt: TGTGCCAGCAGCGTAGGAGACAGGGGGCGCGGGGAGACCCAGTACTTC
CDR3aa: CASSVGDRGRGETQYF

j_gene: TRBJ2-3
d_gene: NA
abundance: NA
v_gene: TRBV6-5
len: 14
CDR3nt: TGTGCCAGCACCCTGACAACGAGCACAGATACGCAGTATTTT
CDR3aa: CASTLTTSTDTQYF

j_gene: TRBJ1-5
d_gene: TRBD1
abundance: NA
v_gene: TRBV19
len: 15
CDR3nt: TGTGCCACTAACCTCGGACAGGGGTCCTCCCAGCCCCAGCATTTT
CDR3aa: CATNLGQGSSQPQHF

j_gene: TRBJ2-3
d_gene: TRBD1
abundance: NA
v_gene: TRBV19
len: 14
CDR3nt: TGTGCCAGTGCAACAGGGGGACAGACAGATACGCAGTATTTT
CDR3aa: CASATGGQTDTQYF

j_gene: TRBJ1-2
d_gene: NA
abundance: NA
v_gene: TRBV7-2
len: 14
CDR3nt: TGTGCCAGCAGCTTAGAGTACGGGGAATTTGGCTACACCTTC
CDR3aa: CASSLEYGEFGYTF

j_gene: TRBJ1-1
d_gene: TRBD1
abundance: NA
v_gene: TRBV19
len: 16
CDR3nt: TGTGCCAGTAGTTCTGGGGGGACAGGGGTTAGGACTGAAGCTTTCTTT
CDR3aa: CASSSGGTGVRTEAFF

j_gene: TRBJ2-1
d_gene: TRBD2
abundance: NA
v_gene: TRBV19
len: 16
CDR3nt: TGTGCCAGTAGTCTCCGGGGGCTAGCGGGGTTCAATGAGCAGTTCTTC
CDR3aa: CASSLRGLAGFNEQFF

j_gene: TRBJ2-7
d_gene: NA
abundance: NA
v_gene: TRBV30
len: 14
CDR3nt: TGTGCCTGCCAGGAAGGGGGATCGGCCTACGAGCAGTACTTC
CDR3aa: CACQEGGSAYEQYF

j_gene: TRBJ1-2
d_gene: TRBD1
abundance: few
v_gene: TRBV7-9
len: 15
CDR3nt: TGTGCCAGCAGCTCGACTATGGACAGGGATTATGGCTACACCTTC
CDR3aa: CASSSTMDRDYGYTF

j_gene: TRBJ2-7
d_gene: TRBD1
abundance: NA
v_gene: TRBV10-3
len: 15
CDR3nt: TGTGCCATCAGTGAGGGGGCAGGGGGAGTCGACGAGCAGTACTTC
CDR3aa: CAISEGAGGVDEQYF

j_gene: TRBJ2-5
d_gene: NA
abundance: NA
v_gene: TRBV14
len: 14
CDR3nt: TGTGCCAGCAGCCAATTCGGGGGTCAAGAGACCCAGTACTTC
CDR3aa: CASSQFGGQETQYF

j_gene: TRBJ2-1
d_gene: TRBD2
abundance: NA
v_gene: TRBV24-1
len: 15
CDR3nt: TGTGCCACCAGTGATTTAGCGGGAGGGTCAAATGAGCAGTTCTTC
CDR3aa: CATSDLAGGSNEQFF

j_gene: TRBJ1-2
d_gene: TRBD1
abundance: many
v_gene: TRBV6-5
len: 16
CDR3nt: TGTGCCAGCAGTTACTCGGGATTGGGACAGGGTAATGGCTACACCTTC
CDR3aa: CASSYSGLGQGNGYTF

j_gene: TRBJ1-5
d_gene: NA
abundance: NA
v_gene: TRBV15
len: 15
CDR3nt: TGTGCCACCAGCAGAGATGGGGGGGGCGGGAAGCCCCAGCATTTT
CDR3aa: CATSRDGGGGKPQHF

j_gene: TRBJ2-7
d_gene: TRBD1
abundance: once
v_gene: TRBV10-2
len: 14
CDR3nt: TGCGCCAGCAGGACCGGGACAGGGACCTACGAGCAGTACTTC
CDR3aa: CASRTGTGTYEQYF

j_gene: TRBJ2-3
d_gene: NA
abundance: NA
v_gene: TRBV7-7
len: 15
CDR3nt: TGTGCCAGCAGCCCAGGGCGACTAGTCAAAGATACGCAGTATTTT
CDR3aa: CASSPGRLVKDTQYF

j_gene: TRBJ1-3
d_gene: NA
abundance: NA
v_gene: TRBV4-3
len: 15
CDR3nt: TGCGCCAGCAGCCAAGCTAGACAGGACCGAAACACCATATATTTT
CDR3aa: CASSQARQDRNTIYF

j_gene: TRBJ1-2
d_gene: TRBD1
abundance: NA
v_gene: TRBV30
len: 13
CDR3nt: TGTGCCTCCGGGACAGGGTCGTATGGAGGCTACACCTTC
CDR3aa: CASGTGSYGGYTF

j_gene: TRBJ2-7
d_gene: NA
abundance: NA
v_gene: TRBV5-5
len: 15
CDR3nt: TGTGCCAGCAGCCCTATAGGTGGGAGCTCCTACGAGCAGTACTTC
CDR3aa: CASSPIGGSSYEQYF

j_gene: TRBJ1-2
d_gene: NA
abundance: NA
v_gene: TRBV4-2
len: 15
CDR3nt: TGTGCCAGCAGCCAAGATGTTGCGGGCTCCTATGGCTACACCTTC
CDR3aa: CASSQDVAGSYGYTF

j_gene: TRBJ2-7
d_gene: NA
abundance: NA
v_gene: TRBV6-5
len: 15
CDR3nt: TGTGCCAGCAGTCCCGCCAGGGATGGGTCTCGGGAGCAGTACTTC
CDR3aa: CASSPARDGSREQYF

j_gene: TRBJ1-2
d_gene: NA
abundance: NA
v_gene: TRBV4-1
len: 17
CDR3nt: TGCGCCAGCAGCCAAGTGATATTCCAGGAGGGAGACTATGGCTACACCTTC
CDR3aa: CASSQVIFQEGDYGYTF

j_gene: TRBJ2-3
d_gene: TRBD2
abundance: NA
v_gene: TRBV7-9
len: 16
CDR3nt: TGTGCCAGCAGCTTCCTAGCGGGAGCTCGGGCAGATACGCAGTATTTT
CDR3aa: CASSFLAGARADTQYF

j_gene: TRBJ2-2
d_gene: TRBD2
abundance: NA
v_gene: TRBV10-1
len: 15
CDR3nt: TGCGCCAGCAGCGAGACAGCGGGATACACCGGGGAGCTGTTTTTT
CDR3aa: CASSETAGYTGELFF

j_gene: TRBJ2-7
d_gene: TRBD2
abundance: NA
v_gene: TRBV11-2
len: 13
CDR3nt: TGTGCCACCTCAAGGACTAGCAGCTACGAGCAGTACTTC
CDR3aa: CATSRTSSYEQYF

j_gene: TRBJ2-7
d_gene: TRBD1
abundance: NA
v_gene: TRBV7-9
len: 14
CDR3nt: TGTGCCAGCAGCTTTATTCGGGACAGCTACGAGCAGTACTTC
CDR3aa: CASSFIRDSYEQYF

j_gene: TRBJ2-5
d_gene: TRBD2
abundance: NA
v_gene: TRBV12-5
len: 17
CDR3nt: TGTGCTAGTGGTTTGTCTCGACTAGCGGCGGCCCCCGAGACCCAGTACTTC
CDR3aa: CASGLSRLAAAPETQYF

j_gene: TRBJ2-7
d_gene: NA
abundance: NA
v_gene: TRBV6-5
len: 15
CDR3nt: TGTGCCAGCAGGGACGGGCAACCGGGAACCTACGAGCAGTACTTC
CDR3aa: CASRDGQPGTYEQYF

j_gene: TRBJ2-5
d_gene: NA
abundance: NA
v_gene: TRBV18
len: 14
CDR3nt: TGTGCCAGCTCACCACCGGGCAGGGCAGAGACCCAGTACTTC
CDR3aa: CASSPPGRAETQYF

j_gene: TRBJ2-7
d_gene: NA
abundance: NA
v_gene: TRBV30
len: 11
CDR3nt: TGTGCCTGGGACAGTACCTACGAGCAGTACTTC
CDR3aa: CAWDSTYEQYF

j_gene: TRBJ2-5
d_gene: NA
abundance: NA
v_gene: TRBV7-3
len: 15
CDR3nt: TGTGCCAGCACTCTCCTTGGAGGGGCTGGAGAGACCCAGTACTTC
CDR3aa: CASTLLGGAGETQYF

j_gene: TRBJ1-4
d_gene: TRBD1
abundance: NA
v_gene: TRBV28
len: 14
CDR3nt: TGTGCCAGCAGTTTACAGGGGGTTAATGAAAAACTGTTTTTT
CDR3aa: CASSLQGVNEKLFF

j_gene: TRBJ2-7
d_gene: TRBD2
abundance: NA
v_gene: TRBV30
len: 14
CDR3nt: TGTGCCTGGAGTGTAGGAGCGGGAGTTAGAGAGCAGTACTTC
CDR3aa: CAWSVGAGVREQYF

j_gene: TRBJ2-3
d_gene: TRBD2
abundance: NA
v_gene: TRBV10-1
len: 16
CDR3nt: TGCGCCAGCAGTGGGACTAGCGGGAGGTCGACAGATACGCAGTATTTT
CDR3aa: CASSGTSGRSTDTQYF

j_gene: TRBJ1-3
d_gene: NA
abundance: NA
v_gene: TRBV14
len: 13
CDR3nt: TGTGCCAGCGCCCGGGTTTCTGGAAACACCATATATTTT
CDR3aa: CASARVSGNTIYF

j_gene: TRBJ1-2
d_gene: TRBD1
abundance: once
v_gene: TRBV14
len: 18
CDR3nt: TGTGCCAGCAGCCAAGGACGTCCGGGACAGTCATCATTCTATGGCTACACCTTC
CDR3aa: CASSQGRPGQSSFYGYTF

j_gene: TRBJ1-3
d_gene: NA
abundance: NA
v_gene: TRBV2
len: 15
CDR3nt: TGTGCCAGCAGTGAAGGGAGGTCCTCCGGAAACACCATATATTTT
CDR3aa: CASSEGRSSGNTIYF